The subject of this entry is one T cell receptor (beta chain). The antigen is undetermined. This sample was taken from a study of CD8 T cells in ankylosing spondylitis. Findings of the study overall: It was reported that disease-linked clones were significantly enriched in matched ankylosing spondylitis synovial fluid.

As the method for making TCR beta libraries, quantitative 5'-RACE with molecular barcodes was used. TCRdb called the 5' RACE reads again in MiXCR, with one record for every CDR3 protein. The table lists about 250,000 distinct CDR3 sequences, roughly 18% of them singletons. This CDR3 region has 15 residues. The germline gives CDR1 DFQATT, CDR2 SNEGSKA (reference sequence). The V end was cut by 1 base, the J end by 1 base, with 14 bases between. Sequencing was performed on blood, either unsorted or a sorted T cell fraction (not recorded which). The rearrangement joins TRBV20-1 to TRBJ2-7; no clear D gene. The source is a male donor with ankylosing spondylitis or in good health (not recorded which). As DNA, the CDR3 is TGCAGTGCTAGAGCCCTGACAAAAGTTTCCTACGAGCAGTACTTC. Its translation is CSARALTKVSYEQYF.